In this sample, the clone carrying this T cell receptor (beta chain) turned up a few times. The antigen is not known. TCRdb re-called the reads with MiXCR, one entry per CDR3 protein. The sample lists 750,000 to 950,000 distinct CDR3 sequences; roughly 28% were seen once. This specimen belongs to a study of T cell repertoires in cytomegalovirus infection. On the study more broadly: CMV epitopes, recently identified HLA-C-restricted and well-studied HLA-B-restricted, were used. Matching HLA type and CMV infection were both indicated by public TCR beta signatures.

Trimming shortened V by 4 bases and J by 3 bases, and 13 bases separated the two germline ends. Germline lookup yields CDR1 DFQATT and CDR2 SNEGSKA (reference sequence). The CDR3 has 14 residues. The chain joins TRBV20-1 to TRBJ1-5; D gene uncertain. The TCR was taken from a human donor in good health (CMV status not recorded). Some clones in this sample may be carry-over from other donors' samples. Sequenced here: cultured CD8+ T cells from PBMCs, sampled from culture after CMV antigen stimulation. This chain's CDR3 is CSAIPGQYNQPQHF. The CDR3 DNA is TGCAGTGCTATTCCGGGCCAGTACAATCAGCCCCAGCATTTT.